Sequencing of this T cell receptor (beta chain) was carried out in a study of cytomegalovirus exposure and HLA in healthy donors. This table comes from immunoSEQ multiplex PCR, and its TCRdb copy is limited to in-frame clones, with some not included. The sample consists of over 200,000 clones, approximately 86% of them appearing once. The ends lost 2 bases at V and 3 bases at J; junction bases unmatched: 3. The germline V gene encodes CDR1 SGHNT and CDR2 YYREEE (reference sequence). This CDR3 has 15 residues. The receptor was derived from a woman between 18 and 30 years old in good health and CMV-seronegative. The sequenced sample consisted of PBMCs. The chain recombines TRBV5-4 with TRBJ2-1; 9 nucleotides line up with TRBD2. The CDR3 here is CASSLVAGDYNEQFF. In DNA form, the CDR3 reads TGTGCCAGCAGCTTAGTAGCGGGGGACTACAATGAGCAGTTCTTC.